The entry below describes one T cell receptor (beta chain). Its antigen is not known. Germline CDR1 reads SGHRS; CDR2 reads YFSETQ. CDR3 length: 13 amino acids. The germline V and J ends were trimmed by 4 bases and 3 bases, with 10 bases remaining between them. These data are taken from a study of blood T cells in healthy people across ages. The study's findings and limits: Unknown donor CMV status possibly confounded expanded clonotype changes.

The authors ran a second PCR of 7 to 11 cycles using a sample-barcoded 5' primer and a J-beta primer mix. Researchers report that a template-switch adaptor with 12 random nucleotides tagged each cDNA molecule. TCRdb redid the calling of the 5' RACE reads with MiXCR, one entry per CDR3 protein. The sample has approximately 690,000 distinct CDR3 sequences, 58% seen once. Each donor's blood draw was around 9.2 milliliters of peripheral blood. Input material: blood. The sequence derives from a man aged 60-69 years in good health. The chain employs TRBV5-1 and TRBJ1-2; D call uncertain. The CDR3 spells CASSPDSHYGYTF. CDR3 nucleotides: TGCGCCAGCAGCCCCGACTCTCACTATGGCTACACCTTC.